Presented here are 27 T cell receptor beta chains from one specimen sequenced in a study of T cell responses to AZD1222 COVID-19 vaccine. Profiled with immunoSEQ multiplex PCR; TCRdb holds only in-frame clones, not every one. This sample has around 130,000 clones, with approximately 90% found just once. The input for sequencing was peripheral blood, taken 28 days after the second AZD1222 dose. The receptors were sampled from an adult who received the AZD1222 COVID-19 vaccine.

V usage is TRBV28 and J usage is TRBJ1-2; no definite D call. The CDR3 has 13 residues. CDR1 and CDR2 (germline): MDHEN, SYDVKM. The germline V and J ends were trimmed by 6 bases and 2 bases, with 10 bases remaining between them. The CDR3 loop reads CASSIKGNYGYTF. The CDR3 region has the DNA TGTGCCAGCAGCATCAAGGGAAACTATGGCTACACCTTC.

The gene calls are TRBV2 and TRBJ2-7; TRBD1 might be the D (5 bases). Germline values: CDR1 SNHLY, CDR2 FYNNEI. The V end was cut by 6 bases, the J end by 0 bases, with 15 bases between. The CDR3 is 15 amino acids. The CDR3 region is CASRATGLSSYEQYF. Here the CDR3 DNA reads TGTGCCAGCAGAGCAACAGGCCTGAGCTCCTACGAGCAGTACTTC.

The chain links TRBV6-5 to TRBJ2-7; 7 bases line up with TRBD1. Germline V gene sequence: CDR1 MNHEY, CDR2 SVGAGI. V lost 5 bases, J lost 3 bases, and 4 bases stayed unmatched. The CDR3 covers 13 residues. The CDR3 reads CASSPQGDYEQYF. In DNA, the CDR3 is TGTGCCAGCAGTCCTCAGGGGGACTACGAGCAGTACTTC.

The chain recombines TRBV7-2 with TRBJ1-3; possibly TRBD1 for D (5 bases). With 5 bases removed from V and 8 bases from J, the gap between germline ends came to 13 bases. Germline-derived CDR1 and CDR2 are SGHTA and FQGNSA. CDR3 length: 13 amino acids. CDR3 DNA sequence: TGTGCCAGCAGCACAACCCAGGGTTACACCATATATTTT. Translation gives CASSTTQGYTIYF.

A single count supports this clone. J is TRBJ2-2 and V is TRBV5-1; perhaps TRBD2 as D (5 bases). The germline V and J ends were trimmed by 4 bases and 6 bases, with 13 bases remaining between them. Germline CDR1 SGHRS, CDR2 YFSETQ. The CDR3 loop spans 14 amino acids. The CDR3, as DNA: TGCGCCAGCAGCACTGTTACTAGTCCCGGGGAGCTGTTTTTT. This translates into CASSTVTSPGELFF.

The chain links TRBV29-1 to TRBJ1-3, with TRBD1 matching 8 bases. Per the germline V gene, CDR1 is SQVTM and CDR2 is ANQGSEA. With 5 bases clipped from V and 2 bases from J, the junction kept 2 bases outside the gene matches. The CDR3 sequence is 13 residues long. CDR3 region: CSVSQGAGNTIYF. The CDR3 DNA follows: TGCAGCGTTTCACAGGGGGCTGGAAACACCATATATTTT. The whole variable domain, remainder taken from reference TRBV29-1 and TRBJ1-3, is SAVISQKPSRDICQRGTSLTIQCQVDSQVTMMFWYRQQPGQSLTLIATANQGSEATYESGFVIDKFPISRPNLTFSTLTVSNMSPEDSSIYLCSVSQGAGNTIYFGEGSWLTVV.

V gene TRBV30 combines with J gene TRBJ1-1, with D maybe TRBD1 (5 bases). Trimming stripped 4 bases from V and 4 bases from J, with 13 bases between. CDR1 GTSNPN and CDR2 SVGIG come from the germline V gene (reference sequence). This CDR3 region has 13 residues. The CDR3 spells CAWNQGRGTEAFF. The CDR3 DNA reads TGTGCCTGGAATCAGGGTCGGGGCACTGAAGCTTTCTTT.

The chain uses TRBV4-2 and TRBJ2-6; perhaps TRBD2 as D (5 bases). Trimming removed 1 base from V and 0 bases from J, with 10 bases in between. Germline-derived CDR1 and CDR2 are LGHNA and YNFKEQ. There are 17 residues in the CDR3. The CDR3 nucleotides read TGTGCCAGCAGCCAAGGCAAAGGGAGCTCTGGGGCCAACGTCCTGACTTTC. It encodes CASSQGKGSSGANVLTF.

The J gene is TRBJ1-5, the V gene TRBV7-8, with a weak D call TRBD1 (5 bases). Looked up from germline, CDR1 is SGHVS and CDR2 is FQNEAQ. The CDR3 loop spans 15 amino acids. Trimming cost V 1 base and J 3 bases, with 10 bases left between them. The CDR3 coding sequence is TGTGCCAGCAGCTTAGTGGGAGGGACCAATCAGCCCCAGCATTTT. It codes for CASSLVGGTNQPQHF. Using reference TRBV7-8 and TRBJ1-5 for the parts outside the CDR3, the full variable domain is GAGVSQSPRYKVAKRGQDVALRCDPISGHVSLFWYQQALGQGPEFLTYFQNEAQLDKSGLPSDRFFAERPEGSVSTLKIQRTQQEDSAVYLCASSLVGGTNQPQHFGDGTRLSIL.

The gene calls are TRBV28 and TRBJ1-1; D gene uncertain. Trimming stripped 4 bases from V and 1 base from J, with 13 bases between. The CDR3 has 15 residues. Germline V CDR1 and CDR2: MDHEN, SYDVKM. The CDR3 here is CASSSPDGWNTEAFF. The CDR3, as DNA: TGTGCCAGCAGTTCGCCGGACGGATGGAACACTGAAGCTTTCTTT.

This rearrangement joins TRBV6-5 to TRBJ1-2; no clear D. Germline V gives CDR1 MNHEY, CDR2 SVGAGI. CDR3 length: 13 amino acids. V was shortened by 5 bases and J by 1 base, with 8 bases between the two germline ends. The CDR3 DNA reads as TGTGCCAGCAGTCTGGAGTTTAACTATGGCTACACCTTC. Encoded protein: CASSLEFNYGYTF.

The CDR3 is CASSEGLTYNSPLHF. The CDR3 nucleotides are TGTGCCAGCAGCGAAGGACTTACCTATAATTCACCCCTCCACTTT. V usage is TRBV9 and J usage is TRBJ1-6; no firm D call. The CDR3 is made up of 15 amino acids. From germline, CDR1 is SGDLS and CDR2 YYNGEE. The V and J ends lost 3 bases and 2 bases respectively, with 9 bases between them.

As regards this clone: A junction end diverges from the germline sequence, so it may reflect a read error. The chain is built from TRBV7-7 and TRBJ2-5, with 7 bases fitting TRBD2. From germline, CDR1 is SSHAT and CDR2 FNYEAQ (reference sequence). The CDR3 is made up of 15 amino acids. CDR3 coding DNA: TGTGCTAGCAGCTCCGAAGCGGGGAGCCAAGAGACCCAGTACTTC. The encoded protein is CASSSEAGSQETQYF.

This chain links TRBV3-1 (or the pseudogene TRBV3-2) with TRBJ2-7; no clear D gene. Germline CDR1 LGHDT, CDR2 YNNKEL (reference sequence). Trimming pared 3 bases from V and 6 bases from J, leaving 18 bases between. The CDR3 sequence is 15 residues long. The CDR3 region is CASSHAGSYRSEQYF. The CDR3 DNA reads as TGTGCCAGCAGCCACGCTGGTAGTTATCGGTCCGAGCAGTACTTC.

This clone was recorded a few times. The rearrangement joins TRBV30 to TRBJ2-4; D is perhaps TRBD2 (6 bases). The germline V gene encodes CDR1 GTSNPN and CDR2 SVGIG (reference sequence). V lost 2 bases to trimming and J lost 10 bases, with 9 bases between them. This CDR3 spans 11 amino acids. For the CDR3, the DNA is TGTGCCTGGAGTAACCGGGGGATTCAGTACTTC. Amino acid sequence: CAWSNRGIQYF.

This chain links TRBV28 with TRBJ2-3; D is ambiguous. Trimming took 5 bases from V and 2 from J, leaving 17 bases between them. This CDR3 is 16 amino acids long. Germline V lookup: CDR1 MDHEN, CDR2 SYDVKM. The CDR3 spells CASSPRLGKYTDTQYF. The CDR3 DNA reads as TGTGCCAGCAGTCCCCGTCTGGGGAAGTACACAGATACGCAGTATTTT. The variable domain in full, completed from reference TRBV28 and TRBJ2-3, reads DVKVTQSSRYLVKRTGEKVFLECVQDMDHENMFWYRQDPGLGLRLIYFSYDVKMKEKGDIPEGYSVSREKKERFSLILESASTNQTSMYLCASSPRLGKYTDTQYFGPGTRLTVL.

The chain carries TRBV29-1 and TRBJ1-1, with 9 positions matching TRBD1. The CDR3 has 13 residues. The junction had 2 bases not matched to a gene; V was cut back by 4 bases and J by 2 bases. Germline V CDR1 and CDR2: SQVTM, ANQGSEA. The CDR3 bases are TGCAGCGTTGTGGGACAGGGTAACACTGAAGCTTTCTTT. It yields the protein CSVVGQGNTEAFF.

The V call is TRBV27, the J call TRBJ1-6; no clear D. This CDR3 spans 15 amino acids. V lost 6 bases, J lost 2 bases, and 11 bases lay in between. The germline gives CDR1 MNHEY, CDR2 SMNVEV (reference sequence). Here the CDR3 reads CASSKREAYNSPLHF. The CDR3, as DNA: TGTGCCAGCAGCAAACGGGAGGCCTATAATTCACCCCTCCACTTT.

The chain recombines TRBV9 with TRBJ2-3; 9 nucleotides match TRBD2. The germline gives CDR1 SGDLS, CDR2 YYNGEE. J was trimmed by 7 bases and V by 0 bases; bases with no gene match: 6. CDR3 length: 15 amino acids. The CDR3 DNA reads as TGTGCCAGCAGCGTAGAGACTAGCGGAATTCATACGCAGTATTTT. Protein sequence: CASSVETSGIHTQYF.

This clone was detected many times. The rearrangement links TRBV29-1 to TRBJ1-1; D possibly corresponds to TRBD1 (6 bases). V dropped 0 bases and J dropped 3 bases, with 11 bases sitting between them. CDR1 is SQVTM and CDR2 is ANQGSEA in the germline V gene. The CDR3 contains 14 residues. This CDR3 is CSVEDTGSDTEAFF. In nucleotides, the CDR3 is TGCAGCGTTGAAGATACAGGGAGTGACACTGAAGCTTTCTTT.

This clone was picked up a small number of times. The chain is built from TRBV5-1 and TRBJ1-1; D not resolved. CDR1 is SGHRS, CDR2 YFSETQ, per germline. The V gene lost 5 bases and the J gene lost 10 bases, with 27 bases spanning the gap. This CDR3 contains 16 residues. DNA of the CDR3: TGCGCCAGCAGAGTAGAAGGAAACAAAGAAACCATGAGAGCTTTCTTT. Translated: CASRVEGNKETMRAFF.

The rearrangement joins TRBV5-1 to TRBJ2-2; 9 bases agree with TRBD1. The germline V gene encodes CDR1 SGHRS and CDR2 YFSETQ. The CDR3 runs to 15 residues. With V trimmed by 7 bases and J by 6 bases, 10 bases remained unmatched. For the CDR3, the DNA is TGCGCCAGCGATCAAGGACAGGGGACCGCCGGGGAGCTGTTTTTT. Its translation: CASDQGQGTAGELFF.

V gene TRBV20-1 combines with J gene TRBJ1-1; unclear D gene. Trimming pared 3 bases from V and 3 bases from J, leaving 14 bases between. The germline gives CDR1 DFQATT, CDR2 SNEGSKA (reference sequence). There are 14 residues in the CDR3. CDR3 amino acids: CSASGKNKYTEAFF. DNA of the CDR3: TGCAGTGCTAGTGGGAAAAACAAATACACTGAAGCTTTCTTT.

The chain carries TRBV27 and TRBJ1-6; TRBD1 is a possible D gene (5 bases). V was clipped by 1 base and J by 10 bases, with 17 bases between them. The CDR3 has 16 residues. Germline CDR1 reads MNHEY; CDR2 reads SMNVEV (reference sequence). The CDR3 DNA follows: TGTGCCAGCAGTTTATGGGGGGGGACCACGCAGTCACCCCTCCACTTT. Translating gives CASSLWGGTTQSPLHF.

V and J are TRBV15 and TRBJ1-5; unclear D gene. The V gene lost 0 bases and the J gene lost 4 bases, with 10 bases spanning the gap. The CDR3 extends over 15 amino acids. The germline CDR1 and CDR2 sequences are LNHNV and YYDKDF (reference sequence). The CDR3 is CATSRDERLNQPQHF. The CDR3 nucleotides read TGTGCCACCAGCAGAGACGAACGGTTAAATCAGCCCCAGCATTTT. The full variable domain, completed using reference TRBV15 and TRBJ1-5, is DAMVIQNPRYQVTQFGKPVTLSCSQTLNHNVMYWYQQKSSQAPKLLFHYYDKDFNNEADTPDNFQSRRPNTSFCFLDIRSPGLGDTAMYLCATSRDERLNQPQHFGDGTRLSIL.

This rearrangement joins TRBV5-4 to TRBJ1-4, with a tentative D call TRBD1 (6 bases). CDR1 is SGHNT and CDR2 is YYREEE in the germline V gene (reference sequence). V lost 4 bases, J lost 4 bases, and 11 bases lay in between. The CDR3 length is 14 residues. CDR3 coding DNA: TGTGCCAGCAGCCGGACAGTGGATAATGAAAAACTGTTTTTT. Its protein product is CASSRTVDNEKLFF. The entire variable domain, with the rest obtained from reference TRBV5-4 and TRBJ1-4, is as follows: ETGVTQSPTHLIKTRGQQVTLRCSSQSGHNTVSWYQQALGQGPQFIFQYYREEENGRGNFPPRFSGLQFPNYSSELNVNALELDDSALYLCASSRTVDNEKLFFGSGTQLSVL.

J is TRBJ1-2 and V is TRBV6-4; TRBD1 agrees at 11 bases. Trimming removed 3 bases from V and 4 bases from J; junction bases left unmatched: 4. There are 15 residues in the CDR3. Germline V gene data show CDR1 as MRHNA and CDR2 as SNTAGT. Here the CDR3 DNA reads TGTGCCAGCAGTGAAAGGACAGGGGGCCTCTATGGCTACACCTTC. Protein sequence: CASSERTGGLYGYTF.